This section outlines one TCR beta chain sequence together with its context. The data were obtained in a study of blood T cell repertoires in COVID-19. CDR1 is MDHEN, CDR2 SYDVKM, per germline. V dropped 5 bases and J dropped 7 bases, with 11 bases sitting between them. There are 12 residues in the CDR3. Clones were sequenced by immunoSEQ multiplex PCR, and TCRdb holds only the in-frame ones, with some missing. The table has over 100,000 clones, around four fifths seen once; the top ten hold 15% to 20%. The receptor was derived from a woman aged 55-69 years with acute or convalescent COVID-19. The chain carries TRBV28 and TRBJ1-1; possible D gene TRBD1, 5 bases. The source material was peripheral blood. The CDR3 region is CASSPNRIEAFF. The DNA of the CDR3 is TGTGCCAGCAGTCCCAACAGGATTGAAGCTTTCTTT.